This TCR beta chain was captured in a study of cytomegalovirus exposure and HLA in healthy donors. This clone was seen more than once but under ten times. The antigen is undetermined. V was clipped by 5 bases and J by 0 bases, with 10 bases between them. The germline V gene encodes CDR1 SEHNR and CDR2 FQNEAQ (reference sequence). This CDR3 is built from 14 residues. PCR amplification relied on 60 Vbeta primers (plus 13 Jbeta primers). Repertoires were generated with immunoSEQ multiplex PCR, while TCRdb's copy carries only in-frame clones and drops some. The top ten clones hold roughly 0.92% of a sample with about 110,000 clones, around three quarters of them seen once. Study conclusions and caveats: According to a later analysis, donors in an Asian-associated ancestry cluster reportedly had fewer N-insertions than the roughly 660-donor mean. Researchers reported in a later analysis that a missense DCLRE1C variant was tied to TCR beta V- and J-gene trimming. Accurate prediction of HLA-A and HLA-B alleles (for most subjects) was reportedly achieved from TCR beta sequences.

The sample comprised PBMCs. This TCR came from a woman in her 30s in good health and CMV-seronegative. The chain uses TRBV7-9 and TRBJ1-1, with D unclear. CDR3 coding DNA: TGTGCCAGCAGCATTACAAGTCTGAACACTGAAGCTTTCTTT. The encoded protein is CASSITSLNTEAFF.